The 21 T cell receptor beta chains below all came from one sample that was sequenced in a study of blood T cell repertoires in COVID-19. Profiling relied on immunoSEQ multiplex PCR, and the TCRdb table lists in-frame clones only, not all of them. This table has approximately 270,000 clones, 85% to 90% appearing once. Sequenced: PBMCs or T cells enriched from blood (not recorded which). The receptors originated from a woman aged 55-69 years who had recovered from COVID-19.

The J gene is TRBJ1-6, the V gene TRBV7-6, with 7 positions matching TRBD1. Germline V gives CDR1 SGHVS, CDR2 FNYEAQ. V lost 4 bases to trimming and J lost 3 bases; unmatched junction nucleotides: 6. CDR3 length: 16 amino acids. CDR3 DNA: TGTGCCAGCAGCTCACGACAGGGCGACTATAATTCACCCCTCCACTTT. It translates to CASSSRQGDYNSPLHF.

The chain employs TRBV24-1 and TRBJ2-1; 9 bases are a match to TRBD1. The germline CDR1 and CDR2 sequences are KGHDR and SFDVKD. V dropped 5 bases and J dropped 1; count of bases not matched to a gene: 5. The CDR3 is made up of 16 amino acids. The CDR3 loop is CATSAPGTGSYNEQFF. The CDR3 DNA is TGTGCCACCAGTGCCCCCGGGACAGGGTCCTACAATGAGCAGTTCTTC.

V gene TRBV15 combines with J gene TRBJ2-5; 7 bases align to TRBD2. V was pared by 6 bases and J by 5 bases, with 18 bases of the junction left unmatched. CDR3 length: 17 residues. Germline lookup yields CDR1 LNHNV and CDR2 YYDKDF (reference sequence). CDR3 nucleotides: TGTGCCACCAGTCCTAGCGGTTCGGTCCTCCAAGAGGAGACCCAGTACTTC. Amino acids: CATSPSGSVLQEETQYF.

The rearrangement joins TRBV12-2 to TRBJ1-6. TRBV12-2 is an annotated pseudogene. The CDR3 has 15 amino acids. CDR3 region: CASRFRLWGVSPLHF. The CDR3 DNA reads as TGTGCAAGTCGCTTTCGACTCTGGGGGGTTTCACCCCTCCACTTT.

The rearrangement uses TRBV28 and TRBJ2-3; D is unresolved. The CDR3 length is 13 residues. V lost 7 bases and J 2 bases, leaving 10 bases between the germline ends. In germline, CDR1 is MDHEN, CDR2 SYDVKM. CDR3 in DNA: TGTGCCAGCAACGTAGAAAACACAGATACGCAGTATTTT. Translating gives CASNVENTDTQYF.

The chain has TRBV18 and TRBJ1-1; 7 bases agree with TRBD1. The CDR3 runs to 14 residues. The germline CDR1 and CDR2 sequences are KGHSH and LQKENI. V shed 3 bases and J 5 bases; nucleotides not matched to a gene: 6. The CDR3 DNA sequence: TGTGCCAGCTCACCCTCGACAGGGAGGACTGAAGCTTTCTTT. Protein product: CASSPSTGRTEAFF. Full variable domain (remainder filled in from reference TRBV18 and TRBJ1-1): NAGVMQNPRHLVRRRGQEARLRCSPMKGHSHVYWYRQLPEEGLKFMVYLQKENIIDESGMPKERFSAEFPKEGPSILRIQQVVRGDSAAYFCASSPSTGRTEAFFGQGTRLTVV.

V gene TRBV18 combines with J gene TRBJ1-3; weak D call: TRBD1 (5 bases). Trimming shortened V by 3 bases and J by 2 bases, and 11 bases separated the two germline ends. Germline CDR1 and CDR2: KGHSH and LQKENI. The CDR3 runs 15 residues. CDR3 sequence reads: CASSPGGFAGNTIYF. The DNA of the CDR3 is TGTGCCAGCTCACCCGGGGGTTTCGCTGGAAACACCATATATTTT.

This chain uses TRBV5-1 with TRBJ2-2; D is perhaps TRBD2 (5 bases). Germline-derived CDR1 and CDR2 are SGHRS and YFSETQ. The CDR3 spans 16 residues. The germline V and J ends were trimmed by 1 base and 2 bases, with 12 bases remaining between them. The CDR3 here is CASSLLNRENTGELFF. CDR3 DNA: TGCGCCAGCAGCTTGCTTAACCGGGAAAACACCGGGGAGCTGTTTTTT.

The V gene is TRBV5-1, the J gene TRBJ2-3; D is possibly TRBD2 (6 bases). This CDR3 contains 15 residues. Per germline, CDR1 SGHRS and CDR2 YFSETQ. V was clipped by 2 bases and J by 0 bases, with 10 bases between them. The CDR3 protein is CASSFGGKSTDTQYF. CDR3 nucleotides: TGCGCCAGCAGCTTTGGCGGGAAAAGCACAGATACGCAGTATTTT.

The gene calls are TRBV2 and TRBJ2-7; TRBD2 matches 10 bases. The CDR3 is made up of 15 amino acids. CDR1 is SNHLY and CDR2 is FYNNEI in the germline V gene. V was pared by 6 bases and J by 2 bases, with 7 bases of the junction left unmatched. As DNA, the CDR3 is TGTGCCAGCAGGGGAAAGCGGGAGGGCCCCTACGAGCAGTACTTC. This sequence encodes CASRGKREGPYEQYF. Together with reference TRBV2 and TRBJ2-7, the CDR3 gives the full variable domain: EPEVTQTPSHQVTQMGQEVILRCVPISNHLYFYWYRQILGQKVEFLVSFYNNEISEKSEIFDDQFSVERPDGSNFTLKIRSTKLEDSAMYFCASRGKREGPYEQYFGPGTRLTVT.

The chain joins TRBV6-5 to TRBJ2-2; tentative D call: TRBD1 (6 bases). The CDR3 runs to 14 residues. Trimming took off 4 bases at V and 1 base at J, with 7 bases between the two ends. Germline V gene data show CDR1 as MNHEY and CDR2 as SVGAGI. The CDR3 region is CASSWGQNTGELFF. CDR3 DNA sequence: TGTGCCAGCAGTTGGGGGCAGAACACCGGGGAGCTGTTTTTT.

The chain uses TRBV5-4 and TRBJ1-6; 8 nucleotides match TRBD1. J gave up 8 bases and V 4 bases, and 5 bases lay outside the gene matches. The CDR3 length is 14 residues. Germline values: CDR1 SGHNT, CDR2 YYREEE (reference sequence). CDR3 DNA: TGTGCCAGCAGCCGGACAGGGTCGGATTCACCCCTCCACTTT. This codes for CASSRTGSDSPLHF.

The chain uses TRBV3-1 (or the pseudogene TRBV3-2) and TRBJ1-3, with D possibly TRBD1 on 5 matching bases. CDR3 length: 15 amino acids. Germline CDR1 reads LGHDT; CDR2 reads YNNKEL (reference sequence). V was cut by 1 base and J by 3 bases, with 10 bases left in between. For the CDR3, the DNA is TGTGCCAGCAGCCAAGTTATCAGGGTTGGAAACACCATATATTTT. As protein: CASSQVIRVGNTIYF.

In its sample, this clone was seen many times. The rearrangement uses TRBV7-6 and TRBJ1-3; the D gene is possibly TRBD1 (5 bases). This CDR3 is 18 amino acids long. Germline loops: CDR1 SGHVS, CDR2 FNYEAQ. V lost 1 base to trimming and J lost 4 bases, with 20 bases between them. The CDR3 region has the DNA TGTGCCAGCAGCTTAGGGGACTGGGCCTCCGCGGCGGGAAACACCATATATTTT. Translation: CASSLGDWASAAGNTIYF.

The chain combines TRBV2 with TRBJ1-1; 7 bases line up with TRBD1. The CDR3 has 11 amino acids. The trim removed 8 bases at V and 8 bases at J, leaving 5 bases unmatched. Germline V CDR1 and CDR2: SNHLY, FYNNEI. CDR3 protein: CASSETGEAFF. In DNA, the CDR3 is TGTGCCAGCTCCGAGACAGGGGAAGCTTTCTTT.

The V and J genes are TRBV24-1 and TRBJ2-5; perhaps TRBD1 as D (7 bases). CDR3 size: 17 residues. V shed 5 bases and J shed 5 bases, with 23 bases lying between them. Germline lookup yields CDR1 KGHDR and CDR2 SFDVKD. Here the CDR3 reads CATSGHPIVSGGETQYF. The CDR3 DNA reads as TGTGCCACCAGTGGTCATCCCATCGTGTCAGGGGGGGAGACCCAGTACTTC.

As for this clone: Other DNA sequences within the sample encode an identical CDR3. The rearrangement joins TRBV24-1 to TRBJ2-5, with D perhaps TRBD2 (7 bases). V was trimmed by 2 bases and J by 4 bases, leaving 13 bases between them. Germline CDR1 reads KGHDR; CDR2 reads SFDVKD. The CDR3 is 15 residues long. CDR3 loop: CATSDSRGGGETQYF. For the CDR3, the DNA is TGTGCCACCAGTGATTCGCGCGGGGGCGGAGAGACCCAGTACTTC.

This chain uses TRBV10-3 with TRBJ2-7, with 13 nucleotides matching TRBD2. This CDR3 contains 16 residues. Trimming cost V 5 bases and J 1 base; bases outside gene matches: 5. Per germline, CDR1 ENHRY and CDR2 SYGVKD. The CDR3 DNA reads as TGTGCCATCAGTCTAGGACTAGCGGGAGTGTCCTACGAGCAGTACTTC. As protein: CAISLGLAGVSYEQYF.

This clone was detected only once. This chain links TRBV7-2 with TRBJ1-5; maybe TRBD1 (5 bases). Germline loops: CDR1 SGHTA, CDR2 FQGNSA. The CDR3 is 19 residues long. The V and J ends lost 5 bases and 0 bases respectively, with 23 bases between them. CDR3 coding DNA: TGTGCCAGCAGCCCTAACGGGGGTCAGAGCTTTTATAGCAATCAGCCCCAGCATTTT. This encodes CASSPNGGQSFYSNQPQHF.

This CDR3 is CASSPGGRSYNEQFF. In nucleotides, the CDR3 is TGTGCCAGCTCACCCGGAGGGCGGTCCTACAATGAGCAGTTCTTC. The V and J genes are TRBV18 and TRBJ2-1, with a possible D match to TRBD2 (6 bases). This CDR3 is built from 15 residues. Germline V gives CDR1 KGHSH, CDR2 LQKENI. Between the trimmed V and J ends, which lost 3 bases and 1 base, there was a span of 10 bases.

This chain links TRBV7-8 with TRBJ1-6; D ambiguous. V was trimmed by 6 bases and J by 14 bases, leaving 20 bases between them. The CDR3 totals 14 residues. Per the germline V gene, CDR1 is SGHVS and CDR2 is FQNEAQ. The chain's CDR3 is CASRDRLRPSTLHF. CDR3 nucleotides: TGTGCCAGCAGGGATAGACTCCGACCTTCGACCCTCCACTTT.